A single sample gave rise to the 11 T cell receptor beta chains below, sequenced in a study of beta chain features in type 1 diabetes. Broader study findings: Within each of all four CD4+ subsets, Type 1 diabetes patients had TCRB CDR3s that were moderately but significantly shorter.

TCRB transcripts that were expressed got sequenced, as all of the isolated RNA had been reverse transcribed. The table came from immunoSEQ multiplex PCR; TCRdb's copy has only in-frame clones and leaves some out. The sample lists about 190,000 clones; over 6% were seen once. No antigen is known for these receptors. Sequenced material: central memory CD4+ T cells from blood. These receptors originate from a man younger than 30 with type 1 diabetes.

In this sample, this clone turned up a few times. This chain uses TRBV6-4 with TRBJ1-1; D possibly corresponds to TRBD1 (5 bases). Trimming stripped 6 bases from V and 1 base from J, with 12 bases between. Germline CDR1 reads MRHNA; CDR2 reads SNTAGT. This CDR3 is 14 amino acids long. This chain's CDR3 is CASRTRTGNTEAFF. CDR3 DNA: TGTGCCAGCAGGACCCGCACAGGGAACACTGAAGCTTTCTTT.

The CDR3, as DNA: TGTGCCAGCAGTGTTGACAGGGGTGTCACCGGGGAGCTGTTTTTT. This sequence encodes CASSVDRGVTGELFF. V gene TRBV6-6 combines with J gene TRBJ2-2, with TRBD1 matching 8 bases. J gave up 4 bases and V 5 bases, and 6 bases lay outside the gene matches. From germline, CDR1 is MNHNY and CDR2 SVGAGI (reference sequence). The CDR3 runs 15 residues.

The rearrangement uses TRBV19 and TRBJ2-5, with 9 positions matching TRBD1. The CDR3 sequence is 16 residues long. CDR1 LNHDA and CDR2 SQIVND come from the germline V gene (reference sequence). V shed 5 bases, J shed 2 bases, and the junction held 9 bases outside the gene matches. CDR3 region: CASSPGTGMGQETQYF. The CDR3 nucleotides are TGTGCCAGTAGTCCAGGGACAGGGATGGGGCAAGAGACCCAGTACTTC.

The chain carries TRBV10-3 and TRBJ2-1; TRBD2 matches 10 bases. CDR1 and CDR2 (germline): ENHRY, SYGVKD. With 10 bases clipped from V and 7 bases from J, the junction kept 10 bases outside the gene matches. The CDR3 spans 14 residues. CDR3 nucleotides: TGTGCCACCAGGACTAGCGGAAACATTAATGAGCAGTTCTTC. Its translation: CATRTSGNINEQFF.

In its sample, this clone was seen a few times. The chain uses TRBV5-1 and TRBJ2-2, with 9 bases lining up with TRBD2. CDR3 length: 15 residues. CDR1 and CDR2 from the germline V gene are SGHRS and YFSETQ. The V and J ends lost 9 bases and 4 bases, in that order; junction bases with no gene match: 10. CDR3 residues: CATSGAPVGTGELFF. The CDR3 DNA sequence: TGCGCCACTAGCGGGGCTCCGGTGGGCACCGGGGAGCTGTTTTTT.

This clone was seen only a few times. The rearrangement joins TRBV4-3 to TRBJ2-7, with 7 bases aligning to TRBD2. Trimming removed 0 bases from V and 6 bases from J; junction bases left unmatched: 5. The CDR3 loop spans 14 amino acids. CDR1 and CDR2 (germline): LGHNA, YSLEER. Here the CDR3 DNA reads TGCGCCAGCAGCCAAGAAGGCGGGGGAGGCGAGCAGTACTTC. This codes for CASSQEGGGGEQYF.

This clone was seen only a few times. The chain is built from TRBV4-2 and TRBJ2-2; maybe TRBD1 (6 bases). The germline V gene encodes CDR1 LGHNA and CDR2 YNFKEQ. V was trimmed by 3 bases and J by 4 bases, leaving 15 bases between them. The CDR3 runs 16 residues. The CDR3, as DNA: TGTGCCAGCAGCCAGTCACAGGGAGCCCCCACCGGGGAGCTGTTTTTT. Translation: CASSQSQGAPTGELFF.

This clone has just a few counts. The chain joins TRBV15 to TRBJ1-1; D uncertain. Germline CDR1 reads LNHNV; CDR2 reads YYDKDF (reference sequence). Trimming stripped 2 bases from V and 11 bases from J, with 21 bases between. The CDR3 consists of 15 residues. CDR3 DNA: TGTGCCACCAGCAGACCACCTTATCAACCGGGGTCTGCTTTCTTT. Protein product: CATSRPPYQPGSAFF.

This chain links TRBV30 with TRBJ2-3; 8 positions agree with TRBD2. This CDR3 comprises 14 residues. The V gene end was trimmed by 2 bases and the J gene end by 5 bases; junction bases not matched to a gene: 6. The V gene's germline CDR1 is GTSNPN and CDR2 SVGIG (reference sequence). The CDR3, as DNA: TGTGCCTGGAGTAAAGCGGGAGTTAGAGATACGCAGTATTTT. This codes for CAWSKAGVRDTQYF. The whole variable domain, remainder taken from reference TRBV30 and TRBJ2-3, is SQTIHQWPATLVQPVGSPLSLECTVEGTSNPNLYWYRQAAGRGLQLLFYSVGIGQISSEVPQNLSASRPQDRQFILSSKKLLLSDSGFYLCAWSKAGVRDTQYFGPGTRLTVL.

This clone was picked up a small number of times. The chain employs TRBV18 and TRBJ2-5, with 11 nucleotides matching TRBD2. The germline V gene has CDR1 KGHSH and CDR2 LQKENI. V lost 2 bases to trimming and J lost 4 bases; unmatched junction nucleotides: 9. This CDR3 is built from 17 residues. In nucleotides, the CDR3 is TGTGCCAGCTCACCAACCGGTAGCGGGGGGGCCAGAGAGACCCAGTACTTC. Translation: CASSPTGSGGARETQYF.

The chain is built from TRBV5-1 and TRBJ2-6; TRBD2 matches at 7 bases. Germline-derived CDR1 and CDR2 are SGHRS and YFSETQ. The CDR3 is 18 amino acids. Trimming removed 4 bases from V and 0 bases from J; junction bases left unmatched: 10. Written as DNA, the CDR3 is TGCGCCAGCAGCCCGGCGGGGGACCCTTTCTCTGGGGCCAACGTCCTGACTTTC. It translates to CASSPAGDPFSGANVLTF.